This TCR beta chain was identified during a study of shared clonotypes between healthy human individuals. Naivety among CD8 cells was defined by CD45RO negativity and positive CCR7 selection, thereby excluding terminally differentiated effector memory CD45RA+ cells. Deletions cut 0 bases from V and 4 bases from J, with 16 bases between. The germline CDR1 and CDR2 sequences are LGHNA and YSLEER. The CDR3 contains 17 residues. Measured with immunoSEQ multiplex PCR; TCRdb has only the in-frame clones, and not every one. The sample comprises about 1.9 million clones, around 95% of which are singletons, and roughly 1.7% rests with the top ten.

The sample was naive CD8+ T cells from PBMCs. V and J are TRBV4-3 and TRBJ2-1, with a possible D match to TRBD2 (8 bases). This TCR was recovered from a young man in good health. Some clones in this sample may be carry-over from other donors' samples. The DNA for the CDR3 is TGCGCCAGCAGCCAAGATCGGGAGGGACAGTTTTACAATGAGCAGTTCTTC. Amino acid sequence: CASSQDREGQFYNEQFF.